This is a list of T cell receptor beta chains from one sample in a study of post-analysis software for immune sequencing data. One entry per CDR3 protein results from TCRdb running MiXCR on the PCR reads. The table shows 750,000 to 950,000 distinct CDR3 sequences, with roughly 50% occurring only once. Sequences were obtained from blood. The receptors were sampled from a girl between 5 and 17 years old with multiple sclerosis. Each CDR3 is given with its conserved first and last residue. A D gene is named only where the DNA matches it firmly. Expanded clones get a size class; other rows say once, few or many, or leave the size out.

TRBJ1-3	.	12	TRBV27	.	TGTGCCAGGACGTACTCTGGAAACACCATATATTTT	CARTYSGNTIYF
TRBJ2-3	TRBD2	16	TRBV5-1	.	TGCGCCAGCGGAATAGCGGGGGGCCCTGGCACAGATACGCAGTATTTT	CASGIAGGPGTDTQYF
TRBJ2-7	.	15	TRBV18	.	TGTGCCAGCTCACACCCAGCGGGTCCTACCTACGAGCAGTACTTC	CASSHPAGPTYEQYF
TRBJ2-5	.	14	TRBV29-1	.	TGCAGCGTGGCTAGGGGGGATCTCTCAGAGACCCAGTACTTC	CSVARGDLSETQYF
TRBJ2-5	TRBD1	14	TRBV7-9	.	TGTGCCAGCAGCCCTGGGACAGGCCCATTTACCCAGTACTTC	CASSPGTGPFTQYF
TRBJ2-7	TRBD1	16	TRBV5-1	.	TGCGCCAGCAGCTTTAGTACGGCAGGGGGCCTCTACGAGCAGTACTTC	CASSFSTAGGLYEQYF
TRBJ2-7	.	14	TRBV12-3/TRBV12-4	few	TGTGCCAGCACCGCGGGTAGGGGAGACTACGAGCAGTACTTC	CASTAGRGDYEQYF
TRBJ2-6	TRBD1	15	TRBV6-5	.	TGTGCCAGCAGGGGGACAGTGGTTGGGGCCAACGTCCTGACTTTC	CASRGTVVGANVLTF
TRBJ2-1	.	13	TRBV6-5	.	TGTGCCAGCAGTTTCTTCGGCAACAATGAGCAGTTCTTC	CASSFFGNNEQFF
TRBJ2-7	TRBD1	14	TRBV4-1	few	TGCGCCAGCAGCTGGGACAGCAATTTCTACGAGCAGTACTTC	CASSWDSNFYEQYF
TRBJ2-1	.	15	TRBV5-1	.	TGCGCCAGCAGCCCCTTTATCGTAGCCTACAATGAGCAGTTCTTC	CASSPFIVAYNEQFF
TRBJ2-4	.	13	TRBV7-9	few	TGTGCCAGCAGCTCCGGACACCCCCGATCCCAGTACTTC	CASSSGHPRSQYF
TRBJ2-7	TRBD2	15	TRBV20-1	.	TGCAGTGCTAGAGGTGGCCTAGCGGGAGCCTACGAGCAGTACTTC	CSARGGLAGAYEQYF
TRBJ2-1	.	16	TRBV20-1	few	TGCAGTGCTAGAGATCAGTCGGTCTGGGAGATGGATGAGCAGTTCTTC	CSARDQSVWEMDEQFF
TRBJ2-7	TRBD1	16	TRBV7-6	once	TGTGCCAGCAGCTCTGTCAGGGGGCGAACGACCTACGAGCAGTACTTC	CASSSVRGRTTYEQYF
TRBJ2-1	.	13	TRBV9	.	TGTGCCAGCAGCCGGGTAGTCAAGGATGAGCAGTTCTTC	CASSRVVKDEQFF
TRBJ2-1	TRBD1	14	TRBV10-1	.	TGCGCCAGCCAACCGGGACAGGGGGCGGGTGAGCAGTTCTTC	CASQPGQGAGEQFF
TRBJ2-1	.	15	TRBV5-1	.	TGCGCCAGCAGCTTGATCGGTCTCGGTGGGGGTGAGCAGTTCTTC	CASSLIGLGGGEQFF
TRBJ2-7	TRBD2	15	TRBV4-2	few	TGTGCCAGCAGCCAAATCGGACTAGCGGATTACGAGCAGTACTTC	CASSQIGLADYEQYF
TRBJ2-1	TRBD2	15	TRBV20-1	.	TGCAGTGCAACCAGGACTAGCGGGAGGTACAATGAGCAGTTCTTC	CSATRTSGRYNEQFF
TRBJ2-2	.	16	TRBV4-1	.	TGCGCCAGCAGCCAAGAGACGGGAGCGAACACCGGGGAGCTGTTTTTT	CASSQETGANTGELFF
TRBJ2-1	TRBD2	17	TRBV2	.	TGTGCCAGCAGTGTGGTGAGGGGACTAGCGGGATTCAATGAGCAGTTCTTC	CASSVVRGLAGFNEQFF
TRBJ2-7	TRBD1	16	TRBV27	.	TGTGCCAGCAGTTCCTTCAGAGGGGACAGGCTGTACGAGCAGTACTTC	CASSSFRGDRLYEQYF
TRBJ1-6	TRBD1	15	TRBV9	.	TGTGCCAGCAGCGGGGGGACAGGGGTAAATTCACCCCCCCACTTT	CASSGGTGVNSPPHF
TRBJ1-2	TRBD1	15	TRBV10-2	.	TGCGCCAGCAGTGCAGGGGGCACTCGGGCGGGTGGCTACACCTTC	CASSAGGTRAGGYTF
TRBJ1-1	.	15	TRBV7-2	.	TGTGCCAGCAGCGGCAGAGGCACCGGCTTCTCTGAAGCTTTCTTT	CASSGRGTGFSEAFF
TRBJ2-1	.	11	TRBV20-1	.	TGCAGTGCTAGTTTCGTTCAAGAGCAGTTCTTC	CSASFVQEQFF
TRBJ2-7	.	15	TRBV7-6	.	TGTGCCAGCAGTCCCGGTGTGCTAACCTCCTACGAGCAGTACTTC	CASSPGVLTSYEQYF
TRBJ1-2	TRBD1	13	TRBV5-1	.	TGCGCCAGCAGCGCACAGGGGAACTATGGCTACACCTTC	CASSAQGNYGYTF
TRBJ2-5	TRBD1	12	TRBV29-1	many	TGCAGCGTCGGACAGGGGTTGGAGACCCAGTACTTC	CSVGQGLETQYF
TRBJ2-7	TRBD1	16	TRBV5-8	once	TGTGCCAGCAGGTTCGGTCTAGGGACAGGCGCCTACGAGCAGTACTTC	CASRFGLGTGAYEQYF
TRBJ2-6	.	18	TRBV7-2	.	TGTGCCAGCAGCCCACGTGGGGGGCCAATTGCTGGGGCCAACGTCCTGACTTTC	CASSPRGGPIAGANVLTF
TRBJ2-7	TRBD1	15	TRBV5-1	.	TGCGCCAGCAGCTTCGGGACAGGGAACTACTACGAGCAGTACTTC	CASSFGTGNYYEQYF
TRBJ1-4	.	15	TRBV9	.	TGTGCCAGCAGCTCTACGACAGTCGGAAGTGAAAAACTGTTTTTT	CASSSTTVGSEKLFF
TRBJ2-2	.	16	TRBV9	once	TGTGCCAGCAGCCCCGACGGTCCGCGCGACACCGGGGAGCTGTTTTTT	CASSPDGPRDTGELFF
TRBJ2-7	.	14	TRBV3-1	.	TGTGCCAGCAGCCCCCCGGGACACCACTACGAGCAGTACTTC	CASSPPGHHYEQYF
TRBJ2-5	TRBD2	13	TRBV10-3	.	TGTGCCATCAGTGGAACTAGCGAAGAGACCCAGTACTTC	CAISGTSEETQYF
TRBJ1-1	.	13	TRBV7-9	.	TGTGCCAGCAGCCGGTGGGCCAGCACTGAAGCTTTCTTT	CASSRWASTEAFF
TRBJ1-2	.	12	TRBV3-1	.	TGTGCCAGCAGCCAATCCAGGCTTGGCTACACCTTC	CASSQSRLGYTF
TRBJ2-5	.	13	TRBV20-1	.	TGCAGTGCTAGAGAGGCTAGTTGGGAGACCCAGTACTTC	CSAREASWETQYF
TRBJ2-6	.	17	TRBV12-3/TRBV12-4	.	TGTGCCAGCAGTCCCGGCCTTACGAACTCTGGGGCCAACGTCCTGACTTTC	CASSPGLTNSGANVLTF
TRBJ2-7	TRBD2	15	TRBV12-3/TRBV12-4	few	TGTGCCAGCAGTCCTCGGACTAGCGGGAGGTGGGAGCAGTACTTC	CASSPRTSGRWEQYF
TRBJ1-2	TRBD1	14	TRBV7-9	.	TGTGCCAGCAGTCGATCGGACAGGGGTGATGGCTACACCTTC	CASSRSDRGDGYTF
TRBJ2-3	TRBD2	15	TRBV6-5	.	TGTGCCAGCAGTACTAGCGGGGGGCCCACAGATACGCAGTATTTT	CASSTSGGPTDTQYF
TRBJ1-6	TRBD1	15	TRBV7-2	.	TGTGCCAGCAGCTTAGGGACAGGTCTTTATTCACCCCTCCACTTT	CASSLGTGLYSPLHF
TRBJ1-5	.	13	TRBV5-1	.	TGCGCCAGCAGCTTGGCAGGGGTAGAGCCCCAGCATTTT	CASSLAGVEPQHF
TRBJ2-1	TRBD2	15	TRBV6-4	few	TGTGCCAGCAGTGATGCGCTAGCGGGGCTTCCTGAGCAGTTCTTC	CASSDALAGLPEQFF
TRBJ2-1	.	16	TRBV7-3	.	TGTGCCAGCAGCTTAACTTGGAGGGGCTCCTACAATGAGCAGTTCTTC	CASSLTWRGSYNEQFF